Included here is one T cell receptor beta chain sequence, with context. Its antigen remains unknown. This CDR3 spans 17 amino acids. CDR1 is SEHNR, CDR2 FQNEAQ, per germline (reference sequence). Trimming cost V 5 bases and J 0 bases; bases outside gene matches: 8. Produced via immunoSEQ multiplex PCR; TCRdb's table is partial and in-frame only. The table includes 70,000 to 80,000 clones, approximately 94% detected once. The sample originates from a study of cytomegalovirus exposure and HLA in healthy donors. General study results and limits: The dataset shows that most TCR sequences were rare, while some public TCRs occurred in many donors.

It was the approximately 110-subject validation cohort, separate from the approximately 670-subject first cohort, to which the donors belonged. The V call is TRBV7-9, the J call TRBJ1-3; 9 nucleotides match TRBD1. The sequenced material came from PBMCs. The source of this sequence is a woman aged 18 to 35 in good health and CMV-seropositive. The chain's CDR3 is CASSGRQGDISGNTIYF. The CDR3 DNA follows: TGTGCCAGCAGCGGTCGACAGGGGGATATCTCTGGAAACACCATATATTTT.